This T cell receptor beta chain was sequenced during a study of cytotoxic CD8 clonotypes in ibrutinib-treated CLL. TCRdb's table, derived via immunoSEQ multiplex PCR, lists solely in-frame clones and lacks some. This sample has about 30,000 clones; approximately 62% occur once, and the top ten carry about 5%. The CDR3 extends over 10 amino acids. The TCR sequence derives from a human donor with chronic lymphocytic leukemia. Specimen: PBMCs, collected before ibrutinib treatment. The chain couples TRBV12-2 to TRBJ1-2. TRBV12-2 constitutes a pseudogene. CDR3 residues: CASRSFLYTF. CDR3 bases: TGTGCAAGTCGCTCCTTTCTCTACACCTTC.